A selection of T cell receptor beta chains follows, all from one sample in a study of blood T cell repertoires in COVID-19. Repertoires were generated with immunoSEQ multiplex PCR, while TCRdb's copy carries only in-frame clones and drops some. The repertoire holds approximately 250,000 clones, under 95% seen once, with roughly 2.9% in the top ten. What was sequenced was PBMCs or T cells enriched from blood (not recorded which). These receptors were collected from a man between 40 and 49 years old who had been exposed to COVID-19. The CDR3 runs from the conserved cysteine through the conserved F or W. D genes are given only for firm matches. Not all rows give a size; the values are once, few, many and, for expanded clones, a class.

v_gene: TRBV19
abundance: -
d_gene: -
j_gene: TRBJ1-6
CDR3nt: TGTGCCAGTAGTATTGGTCGACAGTTCTATAATTCACCCCTCCACTTT
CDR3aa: CASSIGRQFYNSPLHF

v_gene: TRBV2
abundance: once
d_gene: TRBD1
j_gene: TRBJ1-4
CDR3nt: TGTGCCAGCAGGGTCCACGGACAGGGGATTGAAAAACTGTTTTTT
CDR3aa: CASRVHGQGIEKLFF

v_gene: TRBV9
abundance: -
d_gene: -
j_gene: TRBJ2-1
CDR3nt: TGTGCCAGCAGCGTAGGGAGGGAGAGCTCCTACAATGAGCAGTTCTTC
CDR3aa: CASSVGRESSYNEQFF

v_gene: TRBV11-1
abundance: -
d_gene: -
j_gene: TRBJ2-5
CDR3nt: TGTGCCAGCAGCTTCGGGGAGACCCAGTACTTC
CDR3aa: CASSFGETQYF

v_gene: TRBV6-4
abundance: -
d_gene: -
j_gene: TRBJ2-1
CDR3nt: TGTGCCAGCAGTGGGTCCATTATTAGGGGGTACTTTCCCGGGGAGCAGTTCTTC
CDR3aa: CASSGSIIRGYFPGEQFF

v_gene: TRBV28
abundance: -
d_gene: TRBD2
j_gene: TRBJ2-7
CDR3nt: TGTGCCAGCAGTCAGACCGGGACTAGCGGGAGTAATCAGCAGTACTTC
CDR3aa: CASSQTGTSGSNQQYF

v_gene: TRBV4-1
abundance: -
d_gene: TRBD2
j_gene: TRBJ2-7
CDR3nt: TGCGCCAGCAGCCGACTAGGACTAGCGGGAGATGGGGAGTCATACGAGCAGTACTTC
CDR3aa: CASSRLGLAGDGESYEQYF

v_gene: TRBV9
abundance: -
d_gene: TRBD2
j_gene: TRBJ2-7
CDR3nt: TGTGCCAGCAGCGTAGGTCGGGGGGACTACGAGCAGTACTTC
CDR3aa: CASSVGRGDYEQYF

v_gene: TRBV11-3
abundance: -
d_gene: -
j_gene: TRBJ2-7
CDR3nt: TGTGCCAGCAGCTTATCCCCAAATAGCGCCCACGAGCAGTACTTC
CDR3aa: CASSLSPNSAHEQYF

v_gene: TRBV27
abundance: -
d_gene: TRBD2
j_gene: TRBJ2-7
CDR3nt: TGTGCCAGCACCGGGAGGGATTTGGACGAGCAGTACTTC
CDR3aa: CASTGRDLDEQYF

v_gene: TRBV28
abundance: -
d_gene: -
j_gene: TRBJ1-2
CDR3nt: TGTGCCAGCGGTAGGCAGGGGTATGGCTACACCTTC
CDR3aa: CASGRQGYGYTF

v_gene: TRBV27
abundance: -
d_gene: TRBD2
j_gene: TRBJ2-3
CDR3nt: TGTGCCAGCAGTTTCAGACTAGCGGAGCCTAGCACAGATACGCAGTATTTT
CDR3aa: CASSFRLAEPSTDTQYF

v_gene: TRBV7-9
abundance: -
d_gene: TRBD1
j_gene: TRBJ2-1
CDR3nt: TGTGCCAGCAGGGCCGGGACAGGGCTTTACGATGAGCAGTTCTTC
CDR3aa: CASRAGTGLYDEQFF

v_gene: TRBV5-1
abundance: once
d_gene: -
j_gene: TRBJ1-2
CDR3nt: TGCGCCAGCAGCGATATTGGGGGGGCTAAAGGCTACACCTTC
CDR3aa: CASSDIGGAKGYTF

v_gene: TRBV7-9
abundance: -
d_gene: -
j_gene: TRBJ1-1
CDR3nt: TGTGCCAGCAGCTTAGGCGCTATGAACACTGAAGCTTTCTTT
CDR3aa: CASSLGAMNTEAFF

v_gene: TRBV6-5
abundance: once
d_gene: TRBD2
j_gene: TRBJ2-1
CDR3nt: TGTGCCAGCAGTTACTTGGCTAGCGGCCCCAATGAGCAGTTCTTC
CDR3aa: CASSYLASGPNEQFF

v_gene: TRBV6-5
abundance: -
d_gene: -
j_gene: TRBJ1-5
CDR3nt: TGTGCCAGCAGTTACTCGAAAGGTTCGGGACAGCCCCAGCATTTT
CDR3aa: CASSYSKGSGQPQHF

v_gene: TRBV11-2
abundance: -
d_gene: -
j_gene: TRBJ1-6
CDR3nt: TGTGCCAGCAGCTTCCCAGCCGGGGGGTCCTATAATTCACCCCTCCACTTT
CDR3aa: CASSFPAGGSYNSPLHF

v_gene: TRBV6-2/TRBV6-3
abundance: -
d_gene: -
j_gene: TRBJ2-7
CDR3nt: TGTGCCAGCAGTTACTCGTATCGGACAGCGGACGAGCAGTACTTC
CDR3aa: CASSYSYRTADEQYF

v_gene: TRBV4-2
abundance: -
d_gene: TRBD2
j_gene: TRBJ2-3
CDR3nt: TGTGCCAGCAGCCAAGAACTAGCGGGAGGCACAGATACGCAGTATTTT
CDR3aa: CASSQELAGGTDTQYF

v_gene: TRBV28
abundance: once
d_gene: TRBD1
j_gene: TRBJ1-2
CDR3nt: TGTGCCAGCAGCGAACCGGGACAGGGGGACGGCTACACCTTC
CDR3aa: CASSEPGQGDGYTF

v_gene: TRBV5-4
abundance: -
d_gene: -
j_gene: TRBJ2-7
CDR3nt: TGTGCCGGCAGCTTGGGGCAGGGGGGTACCTACGAGCAGTACTTC
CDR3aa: CAGSLGQGGTYEQYF

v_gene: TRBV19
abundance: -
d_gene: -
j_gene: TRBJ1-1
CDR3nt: TGTGCCAGCGAACCTGCTGGACAGTGGAACACTGAAGCTTTCTTT
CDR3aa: CASEPAGQWNTEAFF

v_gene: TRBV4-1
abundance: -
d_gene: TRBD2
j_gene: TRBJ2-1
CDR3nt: TGCGCCAGCAGCCAAGATATCCTCCTAAGTCGTGTGCGGGAGGATGGCGTCAATGAGCAGTTCTTC
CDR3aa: CASSQDILLSRVREDGVNEQFF

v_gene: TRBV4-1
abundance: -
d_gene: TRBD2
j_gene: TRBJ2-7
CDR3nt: TGCGCCAGCAGCCAGATTTCTAGCCGGGAGGGCTACGAGCAGTACTTC
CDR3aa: CASSQISSREGYEQYF

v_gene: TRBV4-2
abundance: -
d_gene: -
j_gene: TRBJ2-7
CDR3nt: TGTGCCAGCAGCCAAGAATGGGCATCTACCTACGAGCAGTACTTC
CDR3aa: CASSQEWASTYEQYF

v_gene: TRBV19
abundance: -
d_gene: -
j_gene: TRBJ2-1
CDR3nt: TGTGCCAGTAGTATAGGGCAGGGTACCTACAATGAGCAGTTCTTC
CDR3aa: CASSIGQGTYNEQFF

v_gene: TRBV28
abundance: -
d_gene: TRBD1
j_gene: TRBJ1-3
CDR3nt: TGTGCCAGCAGGGAATACCTTGGGACAGGCTCTGGAAACACCATATATTTT
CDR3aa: CASREYLGTGSGNTIYF

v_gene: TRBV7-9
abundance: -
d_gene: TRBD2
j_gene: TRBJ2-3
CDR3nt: TGTGCCAGCAGCTTGGGGACTAGCGGGAGCACAGATACGCAGTATTTT
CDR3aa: CASSLGTSGSTDTQYF

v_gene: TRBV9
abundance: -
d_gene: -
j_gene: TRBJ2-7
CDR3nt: TGTGCCAGCAGCCCATACAGGGCCCCCAGCGACGAGCAGTACTTC
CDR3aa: CASSPYRAPSDEQYF

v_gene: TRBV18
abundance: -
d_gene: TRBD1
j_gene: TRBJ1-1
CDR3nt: TGTGCCAGCTCACCTTGGACAGGGTCCACGGGCACTGAAGCTTTCTTT
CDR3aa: CASSPWTGSTGTEAFF

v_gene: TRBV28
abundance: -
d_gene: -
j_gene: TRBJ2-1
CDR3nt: TGTGCCAGCATGGAGCAGGGACATTCCCCCCTCTTC
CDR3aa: CASMEQGHSPLF

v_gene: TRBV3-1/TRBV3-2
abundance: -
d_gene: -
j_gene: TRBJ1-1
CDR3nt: TGTGCCAGCAGCCCCCCGGGACACGCGAACACTGAAGCTTTCTTT
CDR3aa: CASSPPGHANTEAFF

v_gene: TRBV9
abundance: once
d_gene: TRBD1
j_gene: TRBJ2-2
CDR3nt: TGTGCCAGCAGCGCGGACAGGGTAGGGTTAACCGGGGAGCTGTTTTTT
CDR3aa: CASSADRVGLTGELFF

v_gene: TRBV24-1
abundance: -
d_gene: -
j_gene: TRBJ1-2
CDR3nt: TGTGCCACCAGTGCTGGACAGCTTAACAACTATGGCTACACCTTC
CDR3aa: CATSAGQLNNYGYTF

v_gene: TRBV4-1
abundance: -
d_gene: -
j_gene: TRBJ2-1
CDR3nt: TGCGCCAGCAGCCAAGACTATCCGAGGGGGAATGAGCAGTTCTTC
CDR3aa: CASSQDYPRGNEQFF

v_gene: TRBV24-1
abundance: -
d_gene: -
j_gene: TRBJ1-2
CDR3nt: TGTGCCACTAGCCCCCGGGGGACGAATGGCTACACCTTC
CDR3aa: CATSPRGTNGYTF

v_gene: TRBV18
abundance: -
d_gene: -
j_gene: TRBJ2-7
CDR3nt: TGTGCCAGCTCACCACCGTCGCAGTCATACGAGCAGTACTTC
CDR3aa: CASSPPSQSYEQYF

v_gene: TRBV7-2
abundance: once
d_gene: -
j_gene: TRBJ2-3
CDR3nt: TGTGCCAGCAGCTTAAACGGGGGCACAGATACGCAGTATTTT
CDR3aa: CASSLNGGTDTQYF

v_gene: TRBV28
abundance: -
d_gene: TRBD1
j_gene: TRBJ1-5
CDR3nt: TGTGCCAGCAGTTTGGTCCCGGGACAGGGGGACCGGGATCAGCCCCAGCATTTT
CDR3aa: CASSLVPGQGDRDQPQHF

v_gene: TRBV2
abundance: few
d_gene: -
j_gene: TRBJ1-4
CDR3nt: TGTGCCAGCAGTACAGACCCTCCCTGGGAAAAACTGTTTTTT
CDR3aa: CASSTDPPWEKLFF

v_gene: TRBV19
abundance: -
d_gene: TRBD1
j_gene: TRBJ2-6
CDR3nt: TGTGCCAGTAGTAAAGGAACAGGGGCTGGGGCCAACGTCCTGACTTTC
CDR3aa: CASSKGTGAGANVLTF

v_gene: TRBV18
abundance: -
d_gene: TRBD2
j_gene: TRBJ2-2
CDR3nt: TGTGCCAGCTCACCACTAACCCCCGGCCAGGGAGGGACCGGGGAGCTGTTTTTT
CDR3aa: CASSPLTPGQGGTGELFF

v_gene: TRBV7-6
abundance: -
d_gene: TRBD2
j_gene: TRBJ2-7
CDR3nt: TGTGCCAGCAGCCTACCGGGGACTAGCGGGAGTGGGAGCTCCTACGAGCAGTACTTC
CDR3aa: CASSLPGTSGSGSSYEQYF

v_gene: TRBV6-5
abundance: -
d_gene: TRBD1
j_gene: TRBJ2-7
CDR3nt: TGTGCCAGCAGCCGAAAACAGGGGAGCGAGCAGTACTTC
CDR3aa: CASSRKQGSEQYF

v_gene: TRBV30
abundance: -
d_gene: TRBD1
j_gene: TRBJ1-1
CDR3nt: TGTGCCTGGAGTACACAGACAGGGTGGAACACTGAAGCTTTCTTT
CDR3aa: CAWSTQTGWNTEAFF

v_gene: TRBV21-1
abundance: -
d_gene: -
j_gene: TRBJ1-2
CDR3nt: TGTGCCAGCAGCAAATGCCTCCTGGGGGGGTCCCTAAACTATGGCTACACCTTC
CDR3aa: CASSKCLLGGSLNYGYTF

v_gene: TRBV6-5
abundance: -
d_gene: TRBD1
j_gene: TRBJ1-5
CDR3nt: TGTGCCAGCAGTTCGTATCTCGGACAGGGGGGTCAGCCCCAGCATTTT
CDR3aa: CASSSYLGQGGQPQHF

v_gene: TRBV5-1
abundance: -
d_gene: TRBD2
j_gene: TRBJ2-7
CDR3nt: TGCGCCAGCAGCCTCGGACTAGCGGATGGGGATCCCTACGAGCAGTACTTC
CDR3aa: CASSLGLADGDPYEQYF

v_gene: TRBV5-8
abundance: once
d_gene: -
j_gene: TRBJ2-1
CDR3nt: TGTGCCAGCAGCTTGACCAGCGGAATAAATGATGAGCAGTTCTTC
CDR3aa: CASSLTSGINDEQFF

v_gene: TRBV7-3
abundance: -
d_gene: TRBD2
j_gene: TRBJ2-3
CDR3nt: TGTGCCAGCAGCTTATCCGCGGGAGTTGCAGATACGCAGTATTTT
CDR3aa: CASSLSAGVADTQYF

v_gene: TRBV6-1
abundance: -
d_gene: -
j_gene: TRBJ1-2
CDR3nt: TGTGCCAGCAGTGAGTGGGGACAAGGTTCCCTCTATGGCTACACCTTC
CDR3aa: CASSEWGQGSLYGYTF

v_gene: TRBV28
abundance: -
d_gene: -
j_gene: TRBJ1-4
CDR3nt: TGTGCCAGCACGGACAGTAGTAATGAAAAACTGTTTTTT
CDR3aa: CASTDSSNEKLFF

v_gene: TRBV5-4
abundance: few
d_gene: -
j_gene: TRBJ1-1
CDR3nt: TGTGCCAGCAGCTCCTTTATGAACACTGAAGCTTTCTTT
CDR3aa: CASSSFMNTEAFF

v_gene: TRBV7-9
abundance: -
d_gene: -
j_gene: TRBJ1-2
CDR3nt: TGTGCCAGCAGTCTACAGGGATTAAATGGCTACACCTTC
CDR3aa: CASSLQGLNGYTF

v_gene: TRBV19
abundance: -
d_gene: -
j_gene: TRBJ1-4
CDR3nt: TGTGCCAGTAGGACATTTCGGGGGGGCCCGAGTGAAAAACTGTTTTTT
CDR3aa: CASRTFRGGPSEKLFF

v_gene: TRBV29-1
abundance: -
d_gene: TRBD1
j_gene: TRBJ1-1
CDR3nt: TGCAGCGCCGAACAGGGGGCTAACACTGAAGCTTTCTTT
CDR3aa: CSAEQGANTEAFF

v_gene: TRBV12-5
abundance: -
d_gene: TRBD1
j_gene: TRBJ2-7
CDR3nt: TGTGCTAGTGCCACACACTCCGGGACAGGGCCCGAGCAGTACTTC
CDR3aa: CASATHSGTGPEQYF

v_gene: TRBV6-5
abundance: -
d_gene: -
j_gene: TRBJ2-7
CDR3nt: TGTGCCAGCAGTTACGACAAAAGGCAGCAGTACTTC
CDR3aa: CASSYDKRQQYF